These T cell receptor beta chains were read from a single sample in a study of cytomegalovirus exposure and HLA in healthy donors. Only in-frame clones appear in the TCRdb table, and some are missing; sequencing was by immunoSEQ multiplex PCR. Of approximately 150,000 clones in the sample, 65% to 80% were seen once. Sequencing used PBMCs. The receptors shown here come from a woman under 30 in good health and CMV-seronegative. The CDR3 runs from the conserved cysteine through the conserved F or W. D genes are given only for firm matches. Part of the rows lack a size; the others show once, few, many or a class for expanded clones.

D	V	J	size	CDR3	DNA
TRBD2	TRBV2	TRBJ2-7	-	CASAGGGYEQYF	TGTGCCAGCGCGGGGGGAGGCTACGAGCAGTACTTC
TRBD2	TRBV19	TRBJ2-1	-	CASSTPASGGYNEQFF	TGTGCCAGTAGTACCCCAGCTAGCGGGGGATACAATGAGCAGTTCTTC
-	TRBV29-1	TRBJ2-1	-	CSVAKGKNEQFF	TGCAGCGTTGCCAAGGGGAAGAATGAGCAGTTCTTC
-	TRBV7-8	TRBJ1-2	-	CASSLGAKGALDGYTF	TGTGCCAGCAGCTTAGGGGCCAAAGGGGCATTAGATGGCTACACCTTC
-	TRBV7-6	TRBJ2-2	-	CASSLGAGRTGELFF	TGTGCCAGCAGCTTAGGGGCAGGGCGAACCGGGGAGCTGTTTTTT
TRBD2	TRBV29-1	TRBJ2-7	few	CSVTLTSGPPYEQYF	TGCAGCGTCACCTTGACTAGCGGGCCGCCCTACGAGCAGTACTTC
TRBD1	TRBV5-1	TRBJ2-7	-	CASSFQTRGYSSYEQYF	TGCGCCAGCAGCTTCCAAACCAGGGGGTACAGCTCCTACGAGCAGTACTTC
-	TRBV6-5	TRBJ1-6	-	CASTLGPRRGSPLHF	TGTGCCAGCACCCTCGGCCCACGCCGGGGGTCACCCCTCCACTTT
TRBD1	TRBV6-6	TRBJ1-5	-	CASSKDRGSNQPQHF	TGTGCCAGCAGTAAGGACAGGGGGAGCAATCAGCCCCAGCATTTT
TRBD2	TRBV25-1	TRBJ2-7	-	CASSFLREGVTYEQYF	TGTGCCAGCAGTTTTCTCCGGGAGGGGGTTACCTACGAGCAGTACTTC
-	TRBV4-1	TRBJ2-7	-	CASSQWGGQGRIYEQYF	TGCGCCAGCAGCCAATGGGGGGGCCAGGGAAGAATCTACGAGCAGTACTTC
TRBD2	TRBV14	TRBJ2-7	-	CASSQPSGRSPYEQYF	TGTGCCAGCAGCCAACCGAGCGGGAGGTCCCCCTACGAGCAGTACTTC
-	TRBV5-4	TRBJ1-2	-	CAYPVAGRDGYTF	TGTGCCTATCCCGTCGCGGGTAGGGATGGCTACACCTTC
-	TRBV5-1	TRBJ2-1	-	CASQRGGHNEQFF	TGCGCCAGCCAAAGGGGCGGACACAATGAGCAGTTCTTC
TRBD2	TRBV7-2	TRBJ2-4	-	CASSLQLGGSGTRGNIQYF	TGTGCCAGCAGCCTACAACTTGGGGGGTCTGGGACTAGAGGAAACATTCAGTACTTC
-	TRBV9	TRBJ2-1	-	CASSVDAHLPNEQFF	TGTGCCAGCAGCGTAGACGCCCACCTACCCAATGAGCAGTTCTTC
-	TRBV2	TRBJ2-7	few	CASTRDSGEQYF	TGTGCCAGCACCCGGGACTCCGGGGAGCAGTACTTC
TRBD2	TRBV30	TRBJ2-1	-	CAWSRPREVKRETYNEQFF	TGTGCCTGGAGTCGACCCCGCGAGGTAAAGCGGGAAACCTACAATGAGCAGTTCTTC
-	TRBV5-3	TRBJ1-5	-	CARSVGEHPYQHF	TGTGCCAGATCAGTAGGGGAACACCCGTATCAGCATTTT
-	TRBV6-5	TRBJ1-2	-	CASSSGRTNYGYTF	TGTGCCAGCAGTTCCGGACGGACAAACTATGGCTACACCTTC
TRBD1	TRBV18	TRBJ1-5	-	CASSPGTGVNQPQHF	TGTGCCAGCTCACCGGGGACAGGGGTTAATCAGCCCCAGCATTTT
TRBD1	TRBV5-1	TRBJ2-1	-	CASSGQGSTTSSYNEQFF	TGCGCCAGCAGTGGACAGGGGTCGACAACGAGCTCCTACAATGAGCAGTTCTTC
-	TRBV6-5	TRBJ1-1	once	CASITPGMAGAFF	TGTGCCAGCATCACACCAGGGATGGCTGGAGCTTTCTTT
-	TRBV2	TRBJ1-2	-	CASSARTSGYTF	TGTGCCAGCAGTGCCCGTACGAGTGGCTACACCTTC
-	TRBV6-1	TRBJ2-1	-	CASSPQWTAYNEQFF	TGTGCCAGCAGCCCCCAGTGGACTGCGTACAATGAGCAGTTCTTC
-	TRBV5-1	TRBJ2-1	few	CASSLTPDSYNEQFF	TGCGCCAGCAGCCTTACTCCCGACTCCTACAATGAGCAGTTCTTC
TRBD1	TRBV10-3	TRBJ1-1	-	CAMRTGEYTEAFF	TGTGCCATGCGGACAGGGGAATACACTGAAGCTTTCTTT
-	TRBV6-5	TRBJ1-5	-	CASRLDRLGNQPQHF	TGTGCCAGCAGACTAGACCGGCTTGGGAATCAGCCCCAGCATTTT
TRBD1	TRBV29-1	TRBJ1-2	-	CSVGGQGGDYGYTF	TGCAGCGTTGGGGGACAGGGAGGCGACTATGGCTACACCTTC
TRBD1	TRBV5-1	TRBJ2-2	-	CASSLTGAELFF	TGCGCCAGCAGCTTAACAGGGGCGGAGCTGTTTTTT
TRBD1	TRBV7-6	TRBJ1-4	-	CASSSRDSANEKLFF	TGTGCCAGCAGCTCCCGGGACAGTGCGAATGAAAAACTGTTTTTT
TRBD1	TRBV10-3	TRBJ1-5	-	CAISDRGSQPQHF	TGTGCCATCAGTGACAGGGGGAGTCAGCCCCAGCATTTT
-	TRBV6-5	TRBJ2-7	-	CAIRTETYEQYF	TGTGCCATCAGGACTGAGACCTACGAGCAGTACTTC
TRBD2	TRBV29-1	TRBJ2-1	-	CSGDRRGLAVYNEQFF	TGCAGCGGAGACCGCAGGGGACTAGCGGTCTACAATGAGCAGTTCTTC
-	TRBV15	TRBJ1-2	-	CATSSSLTGYGYTF	TGTGCCACCAGCAGCTCTTTAACTGGCTATGGCTACACCTTC
TRBD2	TRBV2	TRBJ2-7	-	CASSDRGGAYEQYF	TGTGCCAGCAGTGACCGGGGAGGGGCCTACGAGCAGTACTTC
-	TRBV6-1	TRBJ2-3	-	CASSEGWVSDTQYF	TGTGCCAGCAGTGAGGGCTGGGTCTCAGATACGCAGTATTTT
-	TRBV5-4	TRBJ2-1	once	CASSLGGNYPLNEQFF	TGTGCCAGCAGCTTGGGCGGGAACTACCCCCTCAATGAGCAGTTCTTC
-	TRBV4-1	TRBJ2-7	-	CASSQGPGRSYEQYF	TGCGCCAGCAGCCAAGGGCCAGGCCGGTCCTACGAGCAGTACTTC
TRBD2	TRBV7-2	TRBJ2-4	-	CASSFLLAEAAKNIQYF	TGTGCCAGCAGCTTTCTACTAGCGGAGGCAGCCAAAAACATTCAGTACTTC
-	TRBV2	TRBJ2-5	few	CASSEVGSAETQYF	TGTGCCAGCAGTGAAGTCGGTTCTGCGGAGACCCAGTACTTC
TRBD1	TRBV7-6	TRBJ2-6	-	CASSLSRTGPSGGANVLTF	TGTGCCAGCAGCTTATCTAGGACAGGGCCTTCTGGGGGGGCCAACGTCCTGACTTTC
-	TRBV28	TRBJ1-1	-	CASRTQNTEAFF	TGTGCCAGCCGGACTCAGAACACTGAAGCTTTCTTT
TRBD2	TRBV6-1	TRBJ2-1	-	CASTYSGTYNEQFF	TGTGCCAGCACTTATAGCGGGACCTACAATGAGCAGTTCTTC
TRBD2	TRBV5-8	TRBJ2-3	-	CASSLERDTDTQYF	TGTGCCAGCAGCTTGGAGCGGGACACAGATACGCAGTATTTT
TRBD1	TRBV6-1	TRBJ1-2	-	CASSAVTGGGYTF	TGTGCCAGCAGTGCTGTGACAGGGGGTGGCTACACCTTC
TRBD2	TRBV6-1	TRBJ2-2	-	CASSVHSGRRIGGELFF	TGTGCCAGCAGTGTTCATAGCGGGAGGCGTATAGGCGGGGAGCTGTTTTTT
-	TRBV7-9	TRBJ2-5	once	CASSTSTGTQYF	TGTGCCAGCAGCACCTCAACAGGGACCCAGTACTTC
-	TRBV19	TRBJ2-1	-	CASSTSPGNEQFF	TGTGCCAGTAGTACCTCTCCGGGGAATGAGCAGTTCTTC
TRBD1	TRBV7-8	TRBJ2-3	once	CASSSNRGRTDTQYF	TGTGCCAGCAGCTCAAACAGGGGAAGAACAGATACGCAGTATTTT
-	TRBV10-3	TRBJ1-1	-	CAISDNPWSTEAFF	TGTGCCATCAGTGATAACCCCTGGAGTACTGAGGCTTTCTTT
-	TRBV7-9	TRBJ1-3	-	CASSLGGSSLSTSGNTIYF	TGTGCCAGCAGCTTAGGCGGCAGTTCCCTTAGTACCTCTGGAAACACCATATATTTT
TRBD2	TRBV30	TRBJ2-3	-	CAWSSGSSLLTDTQYF	TGTGCCTGGAGTAGCGGGAGTTCCCTCCTCACAGATACGCAGTATTTT
TRBD2	TRBV10-2	TRBJ2-7	-	CASSESKLAGGPYSHEQYF	TGCGCCAGCAGTGAGTCGAAACTAGCGGGAGGGCCGTATTCCCACGAGCAGTACTTC
-	TRBV5-1	TRBJ2-7	-	CASSLADYNYEQYF	TGCGCCAGCAGCTTGGCAGACTACAACTACGAGCAGTACTTC
TRBD1	TRBV9	TRBJ1-1	-	CASSPGTGENTEAFF	TGTGCCAGCAGCCCCGGGACAGGGGAGAACACTGAAGCTTTCTTT
-	TRBV5-1	TRBJ2-5	-	CASSPGSSQETQYF	TGCGCCAGCAGCCCCGGGTCAAGCCAAGAGACCCAGTACTTC